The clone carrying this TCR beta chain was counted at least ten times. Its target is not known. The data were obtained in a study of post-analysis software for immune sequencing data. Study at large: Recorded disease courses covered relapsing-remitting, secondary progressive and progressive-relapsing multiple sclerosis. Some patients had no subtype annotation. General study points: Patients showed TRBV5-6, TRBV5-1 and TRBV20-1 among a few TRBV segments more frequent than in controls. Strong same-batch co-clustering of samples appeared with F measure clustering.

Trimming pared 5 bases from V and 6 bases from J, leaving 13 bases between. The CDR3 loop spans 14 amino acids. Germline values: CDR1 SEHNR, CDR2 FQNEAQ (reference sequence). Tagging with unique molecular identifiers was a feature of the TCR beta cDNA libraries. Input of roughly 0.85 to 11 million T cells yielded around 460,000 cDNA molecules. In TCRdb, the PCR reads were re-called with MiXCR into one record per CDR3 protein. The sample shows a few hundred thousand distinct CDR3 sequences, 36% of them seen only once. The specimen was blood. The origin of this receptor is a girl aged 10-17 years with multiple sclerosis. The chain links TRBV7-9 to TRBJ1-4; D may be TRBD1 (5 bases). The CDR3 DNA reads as TGTGCCAGCAGCGAACGGGGGGGAGATGAAAAACTGTTTTTT. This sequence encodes CASSERGGDEKLFF.